The 14 T cell receptor beta chains presented below share a single source sample, sequenced in a study of identical twins. MiXCR, applied by TCRdb to the 5' RACE reads, yields one record per CDR3 protein. The table shows roughly 1,500,000 distinct CDR3 sequences, with 32% occurring only once. Sequencing was done on a sample of cord blood. These receptor sequences come from a newborn girl in good health.

J is TRBJ2-7 and V is TRBV28; D may match TRBD1 or TRBD2 (5 bases each). Judging by the DNA end, TRBJ2-5 fits better; the J call may be wrong. The CDR3 contains 14 residues. The germline CDR1 and CDR2 sequences are MDHEN and SYDVKM. The CDR3 sequence is CASSFRRGEGTQYF. Written as DNA, the CDR3 is TGTGCCAGCAGTTTCCGGAGAGGGGAAGGGACCCAGTACTTC.

This clonotype showed up just once. Possible read error: a much larger clone is one base away. The chain links TRBV4-2 to TRBJ2-7; TRBD2 matches 8 bases. The CDR3 totals 16 residues. Germline V lookup: CDR1 LGHNA, CDR2 YNFKEQ. J gave up 7 bases and V 1 base, and 12 bases lay outside the gene matches. The CDR3 coding sequence is TGTGCCAGCAGCCAAGGGGCGGGGGGAACCTACAATGAGCAGTACTTC. This sequence encodes CASSQGAGGTYNEQYF.

V is TRBV25-1 and J is TRBJ2-1, with 11 bases lining up with TRBD2. Germline values: CDR1 MGHDK, CDR2 SYGVNS. This CDR3 is built from 20 residues. Unmatched junction bases numbered 15, after V lost 5 bases and J lost 0 bases. The chain's CDR3 is CASSQDPGLAVRSSYNEQFF. The CDR3 region has the DNA TGTGCCAGCAGTCAAGACCCGGGACTAGCGGTCCGCAGCTCCTACAATGAGCAGTTCTTC. Looking up the rest from reference TRBV25-1 and TRBJ2-1 gives the full variable domain: EADIYQTPRYLVIGTGKKITLECSQTMGHDKMYWYQQDPGMELHLIHYSYGVNSTEKGDLSSESTVSRIRTEHFPLTLESARPSHTSQYLCASSQDPGLAVRSSYNEQFFGPGTRLTVL.

This clonotype was observed a single time. The rearrangement uses TRBV28 and TRBJ1-5, with D possibly TRBD1 on 5 matching bases. There are 16 residues in the CDR3. Trimming removed 1 base at V and 7 bases at J, with 17 bases between. CDR1 is MDHEN and CDR2 is SYDVKM in the germline V gene. This CDR3 is CASSLFGQGARQPQHF. The DNA of the CDR3 is TGTGCCAGCAGTTTATTCGGGCAGGGCGCCAGGCAGCCCCAGCATTTT.

Points on this clonotype: At one boundary the junction diverges from the germline segment, which might be a read error. CDR3 DNA sequence: TGCAGCGCTACAGGGGATAAATACGAGCAGTACTTC. Translation: CSATGDKYEQYF. This chain joins TRBV20-1 and TRBJ2-7, with 7 bases fitting TRBD1. This CDR3 contains 12 residues. In germline, CDR1 is DFQATT, CDR2 SNEGSKA (reference sequence).

A word on this clonotype: A much larger clone lies a single base off, so this may be a read error. The chain carries TRBV27 and TRBJ2-1; 8 bases fit TRBD1. Germline assignment: CDR1 MNHEY and CDR2 SMNVEV (reference sequence). This CDR3 comprises 16 residues. J gave up 10 bases and V 1 base, and 12 bases lay outside the gene matches. CDR3 sequence (DNA): TGTGCCAGCAGTTTATATGGCCAGGGGGCAACCTACGAGCAGTTCTTC. As protein: CASSLYGQGATYEQFF.

This clonotype appeared many times. J is TRBJ1-2 and V is TRBV4-1; weak D call: TRBD1 (5 bases). This CDR3 has 15 residues. Trimming shortened V by 0 bases and J by 7 bases, and 15 bases separated the two germline ends. Looked up from germline, CDR1 is MGHRA and CDR2 is YSYEKL. DNA of the CDR3: TGCGCCAGCAGCCAAGATTGGGACGGAATTATTGGCTACACCTTC. This gives the protein CASSQDWDGIIGYTF.

This chain joins TRBV12-5 and TRBJ1-1; perhaps TRBD1 as D (5 bases). The CDR3 is 14 amino acids. Germline-derived CDR1 and CDR2 are LGHNT and FRNRAP. V was pared by 0 bases and J by 6 bases, with 11 bases between. The CDR3 sequence: CASGLVRGTAEAFF. As DNA, the CDR3 is TGTGCTAGTGGTTTGGTACGAGGGACGGCTGAAGCTTTCTTT.

The V gene is TRBV12-3 or TRBV12-4, the J gene TRBJ2-5, with 7 nucleotides matching TRBD1. The CDR3 covers 14 residues. Trimming took 6 bases from V and 2 from J; bases not matched to a gene: 6. CDR3 nucleotides: TGTGCCAGCAGGGCGCCACAGGGGCAAGAGACCCAGTACTTC. The encoded protein is CASRAPQGQETQYF.

The J gene is TRBJ1-1, the V gene TRBV12-3 or TRBV12-4, with no clear D. Trimming pared 6 bases from V and 7 bases from J, leaving 12 bases between. CDR3 length: 12 amino acids. In DNA, the CDR3 is TGTGCCAGCAGGGTAAGGTACGGTGAAGCTTTCTTT. Translated, it gives CASRVRYGEAFF.

As regards this clonotype: A read error is possible here, since a much larger clone lies one base away. The chain joins TRBV12-3 or TRBV12-4 to TRBJ2-5, with 7 bases that match TRBD1. The CDR3 runs 13 residues. With 3 bases clipped from V and 13 bases from J, the junction kept 11 bases outside the gene matches. The CDR3 reads CASSFQGDDRGYF. The DNA for the CDR3 is TGTGCCAGCAGTTTTCAGGGGGACGATAGGGGGTACTTC.

The gene calls are TRBV30 and TRBJ1-5; the D gene is possibly TRBD1 (5 bases). Trimming took 0 bases from V and 5 from J, leaving 8 bases between them. The CDR3 is 13 residues long. CDR1 is GTSNPN and CDR2 is SVGIG in the germline V gene (reference sequence). The CDR3 region has the DNA TGTGCCTGGAGTGTGGGGGGTGATCAGCCCCAGCATTTT. This codes for CAWSVGGDQPQHF.

The rearrangement joins TRBV12-3 or TRBV12-4 to TRBJ1-2; TRBD1 is a possible D gene (5 bases). The CDR3 loop spans 13 amino acids. The V end lost 6 bases, the J end lost 10 bases, and 18 bases lay between the germline ends. The CDR3 bases are TGTGCCAGCAGCAGTGACAGCCTCCGAGCCTACACCTTC. Translating gives CASSSDSLRAYTF.

This clonotype has just a few counts. The CDR3 DNA reads TGTGCCAGCAGTGAATTGGGCCTCGGGGGGCCCCAAGAGACCCAGTACTTC. Residues: CASSELGLGGPQETQYF. The chain uses TRBV25-1 and TRBJ2-5; D is perhaps TRBD2 (7 bases). Germline assignment: CDR1 MGHDK and CDR2 SYGVNS. The CDR3 runs to 17 residues. V was trimmed by 1 base and J by 1 base, leaving 16 bases between them.